The clone carrying this T cell receptor beta chain was observed a few times. Healthy Caucasian individuals from Russia aged about 6 to 90 were enrolled as donors. Germline V gene data show CDR1 as MNHEY and CDR2 as SMNVEV (reference sequence). The V and J ends lost 2 bases and 7 bases respectively, with 15 bases between them. The length of the CDR3 is 15 residues. This sample is part of a study of blood T cells in healthy people across ages. A second PCR, run for 7 to 11 cycles, used a sample-barcoded 5' primer plus a J-beta primer mix. TCRdb re-analysed the 5' RACE reads in MiXCR, keeping a single row per CDR3 protein. This sample carries approximately 1.5 million distinct CDR3 sequences, 30% to 40% of them seen once, and the ten largest clones take about 11%.

The material sequenced was blood. The sequence was obtained from a woman aged 30 to 39 in good health. The chain links TRBV27 to TRBJ2-1; perhaps TRBD2 as D (5 bases). The CDR3: CASSLVAHLFNEQFF. CDR3 DNA: TGTGCCAGCAGTTTAGTAGCGCACTTATTTAATGAGCAGTTCTTC.